This T cell receptor (beta chain) was obtained from a study of cytotoxic CD8 clonotypes in ibrutinib-treated CLL. A note on this clone: Its target is not known.

The V end was cut by 2 bases, the J end by 3 bases, with 7 bases between. Germline assignment: CDR1 MDHEN and CDR2 SYDVKM. The length of the CDR3 is 13 residues. This table comes from immunoSEQ multiplex PCR, and its TCRdb copy is limited to in-frame clones, with some not included. The table has about 300,000 clones, approximately 79% seen once; the top ten hold roughly 6%. Whole-study findings and limits: Contraction or stability on treatment was seen for public clonotypes, which were uncommon. Clonality was elevated at ibrutinib response and had returned toward baseline at progression.

The chain employs TRBV28 and TRBJ1-2; D is possibly TRBD1 (5 bases). The source is a human donor with chronic lymphocytic leukemia. The sample in question was PBMCs, obtained at disease progression, from a patient treated with ibrutinib. CDR3 nucleotide sequence: TGTGCCAGCAGTTTAGCAGGGTACTATGGCTACACCTTC. This translates into CASSLAGYYGYTF.